This T cell receptor beta chain originates from a study of cytotoxic CD8 clonotypes in ibrutinib-treated CLL. Study details: In all, 10 to 11 patients were relapsed/refractory, approximately 16 were treatment-naive and 17 to 18 were IGHV unmutated.

Of note for this clone: Its target is not known.

TCRdb's table, derived via immunoSEQ multiplex PCR, lists solely in-frame clones and lacks some. Of around 140,000 clones listed, around 84% are singletons. Study observations and caveats: Progressing patients had sampling times that differed from those of sustained-remission patients. Baseline clonality was higher than in age-matched healthy donors and moved in step with circulating CD8+ T-cell counts. Ibrutinib response saw clonality rise, and progression saw it return toward baseline.

Germline lookup yields CDR1 MGHRA and CDR2 YSYEKL. CDR3 length equals 16 residues. Deletions cut 0 bases from V and 8 bases from J, with 19 bases between. The chain joins TRBV4-1 to TRBJ1-2; D not resolved. Sequenced here: PBMCs, sampled after 36 months of ibrutinib treatment. The sequence came from a human donor with chronic lymphocytic leukemia. The CDR3 here is CASSQDGNRRWRGYTF. The CDR3 DNA reads TGCGCCAGCAGCCAAGACGGTAATCGACGTTGGAGGGGCTACACCTTC.